Listed here are 31 T cell receptor beta chains from one sample, sequenced in a study of blood T cell repertoires in COVID-19 (TCRdb year 2020). Library preparation employed the immunoSEQ multiplex PCR assay. TCRdb re-hosts the immuneACCESS table, in-frame sequences only. Its copies lack some clones; in the studies checked, an unresolved V gene accounts for under half of them, and the cause for the rest is not known. This sample gives tens of thousands of clones in total; around 83% of them show up just once. Roughly 25% of the sample is held by the ten biggest clonotypes. Sequencing was carried out using peripheral blood. The receptor source for this set is a man in his 60s with acute or convalescent COVID-19.

The V call is TRBV6-5, the J call TRBJ1-3; D is ambiguous. This CDR3 comprises 15 residues. CDR1 and CDR2 (germline): MNHEY, SVGAGI. The V end lost 0 bases, the J end lost 1 base, and 7 bases lay between the germline ends. The CDR3 is CASSYSSVSGNTIYF. DNA for the CDR3: TGTGCCAGCAGTTACTCGTCAGTATCTGGAAACACCATATATTTT.

V and J are TRBV28 and TRBJ1-1; no reliable D call. Looked up from germline, CDR1 is MDHEN and CDR2 is SYDVKM. The CDR3 is 13 residues long. The V end lost 6 bases, the J end lost 10 bases, and 18 bases lay between the germline ends. CDR3 in DNA: TGTGCCAGCAGGCTGGGGAGGCGAGAGGCAGCTTTCTTT. It translates to CASRLGRREAAFF.

The CDR3 coding sequence is TGTGCCACCAGTGATTCAACAGGTTCCGGTACGCAGTATTTT. Residues: CATSDSTGSGTQYF. The chain combines TRBV24-1 with TRBJ2-3; a possible D gene is TRBD1 (5 bases). Trimming took 2 bases from V and 8 from J, leaving 13 bases between them. The V gene's germline CDR1 is KGHDR and CDR2 SFDVKD. The CDR3 totals 14 residues.

The V call is TRBV7-2, the J call TRBJ2-5; 8 nucleotides agree with TRBD2. The junction had 6 bases not matched to a gene; V was cut back by 2 bases and J by 7 bases. This CDR3 is built from 14 residues. In germline, CDR1 is SGHTA, CDR2 FQGNSA. The CDR3 sequence: CASSLFGGDGTQYF. The CDR3 DNA sequence: TGTGCCAGCAGCTTATTCGGGGGGGACGGGACCCAGTACTTC.

The chain has TRBV5-4 and TRBJ2-5, with D possibly matching TRBD1 (6 bases). V lost 1 base, J lost 2 bases, and 9 bases lay in between. The CDR3 spans 14 residues. Per germline, CDR1 SGHNT and CDR2 YYREEE (reference sequence). CDR3 in DNA: TGTGCCAGCAGCTTGCGGACAGCACAAGAGACCCAGTACTTC. It yields the protein CASSLRTAQETQYF.

This chain links TRBV6-5 with TRBJ1-6; TRBD1 matches at 11 bases. This CDR3 contains 12 residues. The J segment lost 19 bases and the V segment lost 6 bases, leaving 8 bases of the junction unmatched. From germline, CDR1 is MNHEY and CDR2 SVGAGI. The CDR3 spells CASRSGQGALHF. The CDR3 bases are TGTGCCAGCAGATCCGGACAGGGGGCTTTGCACTTT.

V usage is TRBV14 and J usage is TRBJ1-3; D gene ambiguous. The CDR3 spans 16 residues. Trimming removed 4 bases at V and 1 base at J, with 14 bases between. The germline gives CDR1 SGHDN, CDR2 FVKESK. The CDR3 DNA reads as TGTGCCAGCAGCCGGCCCGGACTGCCGTCTGGAAACACCATATATTTT. This codes for CASSRPGLPSGNTIYF.

The V and J genes are TRBV7-8 and TRBJ2-1; 9 nucleotides match TRBD2. The CDR3 has 12 residues. The germline gives CDR1 SGHVS, CDR2 FQNEAQ. The junction had 8 bases not matched to a gene; V was cut back by 5 bases and J by 15 bases. The DNA for the CDR3 is TGTGCCAGCAGCCTCGTAGCGGGGGCCCGGTTCTTC. This sequence encodes CASSLVAGARFF.

The V and J genes are TRBV7-9 and TRBJ1-5; D possibly corresponds to TRBD1 (5 bases). Germline V gene lookup returns CDR1 SEHNR and CDR2 FQNEAQ (reference sequence). Trimming pared 5 bases from V and 3 bases from J, leaving 11 bases between. This CDR3 has 14 residues. The CDR3 region is CASSRTGVNQPQHF. The CDR3 nucleotides are TGTGCCAGCAGCCGTACAGGAGTCAATCAGCCCCAGCATTTT.

The V call is TRBV2, the J call TRBJ2-4, with 7 bases matching TRBD1. Trimming cost V 10 bases and J 2 bases; bases outside gene matches: 5. CDR1 is SNHLY, CDR2 FYNNEI, per germline. The CDR3 loop spans 13 amino acids. The CDR3 bases are TGTGCCACTGGACAGGAATCCAAAAACATTCAGTACTTC. Residues: CATGQESKNIQYF.

The chain's CDR3 is CASSQDGLVGNYGYTF. The CDR3, as DNA: TGTGCCAGCAGCCAAGATGGGCTCGTAGGCAATTATGGCTACACCTTC. The V and J genes are TRBV3-1 (or the pseudogene TRBV3-2) and TRBJ1-2, with D unresolved. From germline, CDR1 is LGHDT and CDR2 YNNKEL (reference sequence). Trimming took 0 bases from V and 5 from J, leaving 16 bases between them. The length of the CDR3 is 16 residues.

This clone is a singleton in its sample. The V and J genes are TRBV6-5 and TRBJ2-2; D perhaps matches TRBD1 (6 bases). Germline V CDR1 and CDR2: MNHEY, SVGAGI. The ends were cut back, 6 bases at V and 7 bases at J, with 18 bases in the middle. The CDR3 consists of 15 residues. The CDR3 DNA is TGTGCCAGCAGCCCCCGAGGCAGGGGAGTCGGGGAGCTGTTTTTT. It translates to CASSPRGRGVGELFF.

This clone is a singleton in its sample. The V call is TRBV28, the J call TRBJ2-1, with TRBD2 matching over 11 bases. Germline loops: CDR1 MDHEN, CDR2 SYDVKM. The CDR3 sequence is 16 residues long. The trim removed 3 bases at V and 7 bases at J, leaving 8 bases unmatched. The CDR3 here is CASSLDGTSGGNEQFF. The CDR3 nucleotides read TGTGCCAGCAGTTTGGACGGGACTAGCGGAGGGAATGAGCAGTTCTTC.

The chain links TRBV11-2 to TRBJ2-2; 8 positions agree with TRBD1. V dropped 9 bases and J dropped 0; count of bases not matched to a gene: 3. Germline V gene lookup returns CDR1 SGHAT and CDR2 FQNNGV. This CDR3 region has 14 residues. As DNA, the CDR3 is TGTGCCAGTAAGGACAGGGCGAACACCGGGGAGCTGTTTTTT. This translates into CASKDRANTGELFF.

This clone was observed a few times. The chain carries TRBV6-2 or TRBV6-3 and TRBJ1-5, with D tentatively TRBD1 (5 bases). Germline CDR1 is MNHEY and CDR2 is SVGEGT. Trimming took off 4 bases at V and 4 bases at J, with 17 bases between the two ends. The CDR3 totals 16 residues. The CDR3 DNA sequence: TGTGCCAGCAGTTCCCTGGTACAGGCAGGGAATCAGCCCCAGCATTTT. Amino acids: CASSSLVQAGNQPQHF.

This clone has just one count. The DNA for the CDR3 is TGTGCCAGCAGTCCAGGGGGTTCGAATCAGCCCCAGCATTTT. Translation: CASSPGGSNQPQHF. The V call is TRBV28, the J call TRBJ1-5; 7 nucleotides match TRBD1. Germline lookup yields CDR1 MDHEN and CDR2 SYDVKM. This CDR3 is built from 14 residues. Losses at the gene ends were 5 bases for V and 4 bases for J; bases not matched to a gene: 5.

This rearrangement joins TRBV7-9 to TRBJ2-3, with 12 bases aligning to TRBD1. From germline, CDR1 is SEHNR and CDR2 FQNEAQ (reference sequence). The CDR3 extends over 16 amino acids. V lost 1 base, J lost 2 bases, and 1 base stayed unmatched. The CDR3, as DNA: TGTGCCAGCAGCTTAGGGGGACAGGGGGCCACAGATACGCAGTATTTT. Translating it yields CASSLGGQGATDTQYF.

J is TRBJ1-1 and V is TRBV9, with D perhaps matching TRBD1 (5 bases). Germline assignment: CDR1 SGDLS and CDR2 YYNGEE. The CDR3 length is 13 residues. Trimming removed 5 bases at V and 11 bases at J, with 19 bases between. The CDR3 coding sequence is TGTGCCAGCAGTGTGGGGGAGGGCCCTCTGGCTTTCTTT. This codes for CASSVGEGPLAFF.

This chain links TRBV12-5 with TRBJ2-3; 9 bases match TRBD1. The V segment lost 1 base and the J segment 10 bases; nucleotides outside the gene matches: 0. CDR3 length equals 12 residues. Germline lookup yields CDR1 LGHNT and CDR2 FRNRAP. CDR3: CASGLDRGPQYF. The CDR3, as DNA: TGTGCTAGTGGTTTGGACAGGGGGCCGCAGTATTTT.

The chain links TRBV4-2 to TRBJ1-2, with 7 bases aligning to TRBD1. The CDR3 contains 16 residues. The V and J ends lost 3 bases and 4 bases, in that order; junction bases with no gene match: 11. From germline, CDR1 is LGHNA and CDR2 YNFKEQ. In nucleotides, the CDR3 is TGTGCCAGCAGCCATAAGGGGGCCGACTTCACCTATGGCTACACCTTC. It specifies CASSHKGADFTYGYTF.

This clone was detected a few times. V is TRBV25-1 and J is TRBJ1-1; 8 bases map to TRBD1. The V gene end was trimmed by 4 bases and the J gene end by 1 base; junction bases not matched to a gene: 8. The CDR3 runs to 16 residues. The germline V gene has CDR1 MGHDK and CDR2 SYGVNS. Written as DNA, the CDR3 is TGTGCCAGCAGTGTGCGGGACAGGACTCCGAACACTGAAGCTTTCTTT. Its translation: CASSVRDRTPNTEAFF.

CDR3: CASSPPGARSYEQYV. CDR3 bases: TGTGCCAGCTCACCACCAGGGGCCAGATCCTACGAGCAGTACGTC. The chain couples TRBV18 to TRBJ2-7; D is possibly TRBD1 (5 bases). Trimming stripped 0 bases from V and 1 base from J, with 10 bases between. The CDR3 runs to 15 residues. Germline V gene sequence: CDR1 KGHSH, CDR2 LQKENI.

CDR3 loop: CASRDSVGGYNSPLHF. Written as DNA, the CDR3 is TGTGCCAGCAGGGACTCGGTTGGCGGATATAATTCACCCCTCCACTTT. The chain is built from TRBV28 and TRBJ1-6; D gene ambiguous. The germline V and J ends were trimmed by 6 bases and 4 bases, with 16 bases remaining between them. In germline, CDR1 is MDHEN, CDR2 SYDVKM. The CDR3 has 16 amino acids.

This clone turned up a few times. The chain joins TRBV3-1 (or the pseudogene TRBV3-2) to TRBJ1-2, with 10 bases that match TRBD1. The length of the CDR3 is 16 residues. Losses at the gene ends were 4 bases for V and 2 bases for J; bases not matched to a gene: 7. CDR1 is LGHDT and CDR2 is YNNKEL in the germline V gene (reference sequence). The CDR3 nucleotides are TGTGCCAGCAGCCCGTCGCCGGGACAGGGGAACTATGGCTACACCTTC. It specifies CASSPSPGQGNYGYTF.

This chain joins TRBV21-1 and TRBJ2-1; TRBD1 reflects the table's D call only, with no check against the DNA. TRBV21-1 is labeled a pseudogene. The CDR3 is made up of 15 amino acids. The CDR3 spells CASSKAGTVYNEQFF. CDR3 bases: TGTGCCAGCAGCAAAGCCGGGACAGTTTACAATGAGCAGTTCTTC.

J is TRBJ2-4 and V is TRBV5-4, with 7 positions matching TRBD1. CDR3 length equals 17 residues. The germline V gene encodes CDR1 SGHNT and CDR2 YYREEE (reference sequence). V gave up 3 bases and J gave up 0 bases; unmatched junction bases: 9. The CDR3 region is CASSSHTPGGAKNIQYF. CDR3 DNA: TGTGCCAGCAGCTCACACACTCCAGGGGGAGCCAAAAACATTCAGTACTTC. The full variable domain, completed using reference TRBV5-4 and TRBJ2-4, is ETGVTQSPTHLIKTRGQQVTLRCSSQSGHNTVSWYQQALGQGPQFIFQYYREEENGRGNFPPRFSGLQFPNYSSELNVNALELDDSALYLCASSSHTPGGAKNIQYFGAGTRLSVL.

The chain recombines TRBV2 with TRBJ1-2, with D possibly being TRBD1 (6 bases). Trimming took 5 bases from V and 4 from J, leaving 11 bases between them. This CDR3 is built from 13 residues. In germline, CDR1 is SNHLY, CDR2 FYNNEI. CDR3 loop: CASSNRDRYGYTF. The CDR3, as DNA: TGTGCCAGCAGTAACAGGGACCGCTATGGCTACACCTTC.

This rearrangement joins TRBV20-1 to TRBJ2-3; no clear D gene. V gave up 3 bases and J gave up 6 bases, with 16 bases separating them. Germline-derived CDR1 and CDR2 are DFQATT and SNEGSKA (reference sequence). The CDR3 length is 14 residues. CDR3 bases: TGCAGTGCTAGTGTGGCCGCCCCGATGGATACGCAGTATTTT. This codes for CSASVAAPMDTQYF.

This rearrangement joins TRBV5-1 to TRBJ2-1, with a tentative D call TRBD1 (5 bases). Germline V gene lookup returns CDR1 SGHRS and CDR2 YFSETQ. The length of the CDR3 is 11 residues. With 4 bases removed from V and 15 bases from J, the gap between germline ends came to 14 bases. The CDR3 loop is CASSLDRVRFF. CDR3 sequence (DNA): TGCGCCAGCAGCCTAGACAGAGTGCGGTTCTTC. The full variable domain, in which reference TRBV5-1 and TRBJ2-1 provide the parts outside the CDR3, is KAGVTQTPRYLIKTRGQQVTLSCSPISGHRSVSWYQQTPGQGLQFLFEYFSETQRNKGNFPGRFSGRQFSNSRSEMNVSTLELGDSALYLCASSLDRVRFFGPGTRLTVL.

J is TRBJ2-4 and V is TRBV11-3; a possible D gene is TRBD2 (6 bases). CDR3 size: 17 residues. Germline V gives CDR1 SGHNT, CDR2 YENEEA. V gave up 3 bases and J gave up 0 bases, with 15 bases separating them. The CDR3 region has the DNA TGTGCCAGCAGCTTCTACAGCGGGCCGATAGCCAAAAACATTCAGTACTTC. Translating it yields CASSFYSGPIAKNIQYF. Full variable domain (remainder filled in from reference TRBV11-3 and TRBJ2-4): EAGVVQSPRYKIIEKKQPVAFWCNPISGHNTLYWYLQNLGQGPELLIRYENEEAVDDSQLPKDRFSAERLKGVDSTLKIQPAELGDSAVYLCASSFYSGPIAKNIQYFGAGTRLSVL.

This chain connects TRBV5-8 to TRBJ2-1; TRBD1 matches at 8 bases. This CDR3 comprises 15 residues. V lost 4 bases, J lost 6 bases, and 9 bases stayed unmatched. The germline V gene has CDR1 SGHTS and CDR2 YDEGEE. The CDR3 DNA reads as TGTGCCAGCAGCGCAGACAGGGGCACCGTCAATGAGCAGTTCTTC. This codes for CASSADRGTVNEQFF.